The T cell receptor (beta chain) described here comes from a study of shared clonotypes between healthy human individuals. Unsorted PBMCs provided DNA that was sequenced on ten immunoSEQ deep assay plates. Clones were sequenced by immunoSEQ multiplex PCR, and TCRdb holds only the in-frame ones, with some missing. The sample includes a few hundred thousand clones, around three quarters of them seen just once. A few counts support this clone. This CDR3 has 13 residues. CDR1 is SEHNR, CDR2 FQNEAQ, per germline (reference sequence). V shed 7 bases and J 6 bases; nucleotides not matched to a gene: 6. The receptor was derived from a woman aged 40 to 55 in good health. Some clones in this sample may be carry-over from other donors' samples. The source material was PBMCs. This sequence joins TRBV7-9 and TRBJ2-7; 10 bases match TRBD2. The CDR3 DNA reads TGTGCCAGCACCGTAGCGGGAGGAACCGAGCAGTACTTC. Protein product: CASTVAGGTEQYF.